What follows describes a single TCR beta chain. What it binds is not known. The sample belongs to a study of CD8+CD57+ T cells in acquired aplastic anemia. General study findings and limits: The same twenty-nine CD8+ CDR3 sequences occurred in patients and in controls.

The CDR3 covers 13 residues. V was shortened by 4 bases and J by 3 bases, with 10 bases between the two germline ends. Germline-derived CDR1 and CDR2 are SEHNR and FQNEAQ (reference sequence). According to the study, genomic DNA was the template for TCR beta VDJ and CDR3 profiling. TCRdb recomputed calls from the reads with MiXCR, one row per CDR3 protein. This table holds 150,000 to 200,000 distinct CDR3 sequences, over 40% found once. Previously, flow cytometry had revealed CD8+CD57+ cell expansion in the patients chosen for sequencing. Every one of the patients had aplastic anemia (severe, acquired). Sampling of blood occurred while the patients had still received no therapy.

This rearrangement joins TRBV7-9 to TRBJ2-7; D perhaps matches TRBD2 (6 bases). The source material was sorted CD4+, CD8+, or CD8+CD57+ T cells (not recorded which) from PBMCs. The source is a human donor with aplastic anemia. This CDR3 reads CASSWTTGYEQYF. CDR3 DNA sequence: TGTGCCAGCAGCTGGACTACCGGCTACGAGCAGTACTTC. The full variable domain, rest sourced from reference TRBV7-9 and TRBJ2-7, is DTGVSQNPRHKITKRGQNVTFRCDPISEHNRLYWYRQTLGQGPEFLTYFQNEAQLEKSRLLSDRFSAERPKGSFSTLEIQRTEQGDSAMYLCASSWTTGYEQYFGPGTRLTVT.